These T cell receptor beta chains were read from a single sample in a study of cytomegalovirus exposure and HLA in healthy donors. The repertoire was sequenced with immunoSEQ multiplex PCR; TCRdb's copy has only in-frame clones and lacks some. The sample yields some 130,000 clones, approximately 80% seen once. Sequenced sample: PBMCs. Receptors were obtained from a man younger than 45 in good health and CMV-seronegative. The CDR3 runs from the conserved cysteine through the conserved F or W. The D gene is left open where the match is weak. Size is stated for part of the rows, as once, few or many counts, or as a class when the clone is expanded.

D,V,J,size,CDR3,DNA
TRBD2,TRBV30,TRBJ2-1,.,CAWSVGLVAGGIYNEQFF,TGTGCCTGGAGTGTAGGGTTGGTAGCGGGAGGGATTTACAATGAGCAGTTCTTC
TRBD1,TRBV7-2,TRBJ1-5,few,CASSSGTGIGQPQHF,TGTGCCAGCAGTTCCGGGACAGGGATAGGCCAGCCCCAGCATTTT
.,TRBV18,TRBJ1-5,once,CASSPVRDQPQHF,TGTGCCAGCTCACCAGTACGGGATCAGCCCCAGCATTTT
TRBD2,TRBV27,TRBJ2-7,.,CAAGVVSYEQYF,TGTGCCGCGGGGGTGGTCTCCTACGAGCAGTACTTC
.,TRBV11-2,TRBJ1-2,.,CASSLESAGRSSVYGYTF,TGTGCCAGCAGCTTAGAGTCGGCAGGGAGGTCTTCAGTCTATGGCTACACCTTC
TRBD2,TRBV30,TRBJ2-3,.,CAWSPGLRTDTQYF,TGTGCCTGGAGTCCGGGACTAAGAACAGATACGCAGTATTTT
.,TRBV5-1,TRBJ2-5,.,CASSSSSLETQYF,TGCGCCAGCAGCTCCTCTAGTTTAGAGACCCAGTACTTC
.,TRBV29-1,TRBJ1-2,.,CSVEKGLSYGYTF,TGCAGCGTTGAAAAGGGACTCTCGTATGGCTACACCTTC
.,TRBV29-1,TRBJ2-2,.,CSVLSGSTGELFF,TGCAGCGTCCTCAGCGGGTCCACCGGGGAGCTGTTTTTT
.,TRBV10-3,TRBJ2-1,.,CAISDNSGRDEFF,TGTGCCATCAGTGATAACTCGGGCAGGGATGAGTTCTTC
TRBD2,TRBV4-3,TRBJ2-3,once,CASSQVLAGVGYTQYF,TGCGCCAGCAGCCAAGTGCTAGCGGGAGTGGGTTATACGCAGTATTTT
.,TRBV28,TRBJ1-1,.,CASSLTSTEAFF,TGTGCCAGCAGTTTAACATCAACTGAAGCTTTCTTT
.,TRBV6-6,TRBJ2-4,.,CASSYPGEAKNIQYF,TGTGCCAGCAGTTACCCCGGGGAGGCCAAAAACATTCAGTACTTC
.,TRBV11-1,TRBJ2-7,.,CASRETYEQYF,TGTGCCAGCAGGGAGACCTACGAGCAGTACTTC
TRBD2,TRBV7-2,TRBJ2-2,.,CASSKRLAPGELFF,TGTGCCAGCAGCAAAAGACTAGCGCCCGGGGAGCTGTTTTTT
TRBD1,TRBV6-5,TRBJ1-1,.,CASTRPGQLTEAFF,TGTGCCAGCACCCGACCGGGACAGCTCACTGAAGCTTTCTTT
.,TRBV5-8,TRBJ2-7,few,CASSFQETYEQYF,TGTGCCAGCAGCTTTCAGGAAACCTACGAGCAGTACTTC
.,TRBV7-6,TRBJ2-3,.,CASSLTVGDTQYF,TGTGCCAGCAGCTTAACAGTCGGAGATACGCAGTATTTT
TRBD2,TRBV19,TRBJ2-2,once,CASSPRLAGDTGELFF,TGTGCCAGTAGTCCCCGACTAGCGGGAGACACCGGGGAGCTGTTTTTT
TRBD2,TRBV2,TRBJ2-7,.,CATSTSGLSEQYF,TGTGCCACCTCTACTAGCGGACTATCCGAGCAGTACTTC